This T cell receptor beta chain is from a study of resident and recirculating memory T cells in vitiligo. Study as a whole: Epidermis came from shave biopsies of lesional and nonlesional sites, plus PBMCs. Whole-study results and caveats: No unique dominant TCR clone was found in vitiligo lesions.

Only in-frame clones appear in the TCRdb table, and some are missing; sequencing was by immunoSEQ multiplex PCR. Here the sample spans 40,000 to 45,000 clones, around 90% being singletons. V was pared by 5 bases and J by 7 bases, with 11 bases between. Germline V gives CDR1 PRHDT, CDR2 FYEKMQ (reference sequence). This CDR3 spans 13 amino acids. A note on this clone: Its antigen is still unknown.

Anyone treated within the previous three months was excluded. The chain recombines TRBV13 with TRBJ2-2, with a weak D call TRBD2 (5 bases). Specimen: blood. This receptor was identified in a male donor with vitiligo. The CDR3 is CASSPSGNGELFF. The CDR3 DNA follows: TGTGCCAGCAGCCCGTCGGGAAACGGGGAGCTGTTTTTT.